This T cell receptor beta chain originates from a study of blood T cell repertoires in COVID-19. Sequenced by immunoSEQ multiplex PCR; TCRdb stores in-frame clones only, minus some. The sample consists of 250,000 to 300,000 clones, approximately 79% of them appearing once. This CDR3 is 15 amino acids long. Losses at the gene ends were 5 bases for V and 4 bases for J; bases not matched to a gene: 6. Germline loops: CDR1 SNHLY, CDR2 FYNNEI. Individuals drawn from 20 to 30 US areas were roughly 18 to 95 years old. This clone showed up just a few times. The receptor comes from a man aged 25-45 years with acute COVID-19. Sequencing was done on a sample of PBMCs or T cells enriched from blood (not recorded which). V usage is TRBV2 and J usage is TRBJ2-1; 9 positions match TRBD1. The CDR3 DNA follows: TGTGCCAGCAGTTGGGACAGGGAAGCTTACAATGAGCAGTTCTTC. Residues: CASSWDREAYNEQFF.